These 21 T cell receptor beta chains were all obtained from the same sample, sequenced in a study of blood T cell repertoires in COVID-19. Only in-frame clones appear in the TCRdb table, and some are missing; sequencing was by immunoSEQ multiplex PCR. The profile covers about 60,000 clones, with approximately 88% appearing a single time and approximately 4.7% taken by the ten largest. The sample consisted of peripheral blood. The receptors were gathered from a human donor in a cohort sampled during active COVID-19.

The chain couples TRBV24-1 to TRBJ2-5; 8 bases agree with TRBD2. In germline, CDR1 is KGHDR, CDR2 SFDVKD. This CDR3 has 16 residues. The V and J ends lost 1 base and 4 bases, in that order; junction bases with no gene match: 7. CDR3 in DNA: TGTGCCACCAGTGATTTCGGGGGGGGTGATGGAGAGACCCAGTACTTC. It translates to CATSDFGGGDGETQYF.

The chain joins TRBV5-1 to TRBJ2-5; 8 bases align to TRBD2. This CDR3 contains 14 residues. Trimming removed 4 bases from V and 1 base from J; junction bases left unmatched: 3. Germline loops: CDR1 SGHRS, CDR2 YFSETQ. CDR3 protein: CASSPTSGQETQYF. CDR3 sequence (DNA): TGCGCCAGCAGCCCTACTAGCGGCCAAGAGACCCAGTACTTC.

The chain couples TRBV9 to TRBJ1-1, with 7 bases identical to TRBD1. CDR1 SGDLS and CDR2 YYNGEE come from the germline V gene. V lost 3 bases to trimming and J lost 4 bases; unmatched junction nucleotides: 6. This CDR3 contains 14 residues. The CDR3 region is CASSERQGITEAFF. The CDR3 DNA sequence: TGTGCCAGCAGCGAACGACAGGGAATCACTGAAGCTTTCTTT.

This chain connects TRBV20-1 to TRBJ2-5; D is unresolved. The CDR3 loop spans 10 amino acids. Trimming pared 3 bases from V and 3 bases from J, leaving 2 bases between. The germline V gene encodes CDR1 DFQATT and CDR2 SNEGSKA (reference sequence). For the CDR3, the DNA is TGCAGTGCTAGCAAAGAGACCCAGTACTTC. This encodes CSASKETQYF.

The chain combines TRBV7-3 with TRBJ2-1; D remains unclear. Deletions cut 2 bases from V and 2 bases from J, with 7 bases between. The CDR3 runs to 14 residues. CDR1 SGHTA and CDR2 FQGTGA come from the germline V gene. The CDR3 DNA reads as TGTGCCAGCAGCTTAGAAGCGCCCTACAATGAGCAGTTCTTC. The encoded protein is CASSLEAPYNEQFF.

This chain links TRBV18 with TRBJ2-3; maybe TRBD1 (6 bases). Germline-derived CDR1 and CDR2 are KGHSH and LQKENI. This CDR3 contains 14 residues. The V end lost 3 bases, the J end lost 6 bases, and 13 bases lay between the germline ends. CDR3 loop: CASSPGRGQDTQYF. In DNA, the CDR3 is TGTGCCAGCTCACCGGGCAGGGGCCAGGATACGCAGTATTTT.

This clone was observed once. The CDR3 region is CASGLAGGPSETQYF. CDR3 in DNA: TGTGCCAGCGGGTTAGCGGGAGGGCCTTCGGAGACCCAGTACTTC. The chain uses TRBV9 and TRBJ2-5, with 11 bases that match TRBD2. From germline, CDR1 is SGDLS and CDR2 YYNGEE. The CDR3 runs to 15 residues. V trimming: 7 bases; J trimming: 5 bases; junction bases outside the gene matches: 10.

V usage is TRBV12-3 or TRBV12-4 and J usage is TRBJ1-5; 7 bases line up with TRBD1. The length of the CDR3 is 12 residues. V lost 6 bases and J lost 11; bases outside the gene matches: 7. The CDR3 coding sequence is TGTGCCAGCAGACCCCCCACAGGGGCCCAGCATTTT. Protein product: CASRPPTGAQHF.

J is TRBJ2-7 and V is TRBV5-5; TRBD1 matches at 10 bases. V gave up 0 bases and J gave up 3 bases; unmatched junction bases: 3. Germline CDR1 SGHKS, CDR2 YYEKEE (reference sequence). The CDR3 contains 15 residues. The CDR3 region is CASSLGGTGVYEQYF. For the CDR3, the DNA is TGTGCCAGCAGCTTGGGGGGGACAGGGGTCTACGAGCAGTACTTC.

V and J are TRBV3-1 (or the pseudogene TRBV3-2) and TRBJ2-3, with a weak D call TRBD1 (6 bases). V was trimmed by 1 base and J by 9 bases, leaving 11 bases between them. The CDR3 totals 13 residues. Germline values: CDR1 LGHDT, CDR2 YNNKEL (reference sequence). CDR3 sequence: CASSQVDSTTQYF. The DNA for the CDR3 is TGTGCCAGCAGCCAAGTGGACAGTACCACGCAGTATTTT.

The rearrangement uses TRBV27 and TRBJ1-1; TRBD1 matches at 8 bases. This CDR3 is built from 14 residues. V dropped 6 bases and J dropped 1; count of bases not matched to a gene: 4. Germline loops: CDR1 MNHEY, CDR2 SMNVEV (reference sequence). CDR3 protein: CASRWTGTNTEAFF. The DNA for the CDR3 is TGTGCCAGCAGATGGACAGGGACGAACACTGAAGCTTTCTTT.

The gene calls are TRBV7-2 and TRBJ2-1; weak D call: TRBD1 (5 bases). The CDR3 consists of 14 residues. CDR1 is SGHTA and CDR2 is FQGNSA in the germline V gene. The V end lost 2 bases, the J end lost 7 bases, and 12 bases lay between the germline ends. CDR3 DNA sequence: TGTGCCAGCAGCTTACAGGGTAATTTTAATGAGCAGTTCTTC. Protein product: CASSLQGNFNEQFF.

This chain joins TRBV10-1 and TRBJ2-2, with 11 bases matching TRBD2. Germline V gene lookup returns CDR1 WNHNN and CDR2 SYGVQD (reference sequence). The length of the CDR3 is 14 residues. V gave up 3 bases and J gave up 6 bases; unmatched junction bases: 0. CDR3 loop: CASSELAGAGELFF. CDR3 in DNA: TGCGCCAGCAGTGAACTAGCGGGAGCCGGGGAGCTGTTTTTT.

V and J are TRBV6-2 or TRBV6-3 and TRBJ1-5; D might be TRBD1 (6 bases). V lost 2 bases and J lost 6, with 11 bases in between. Germline assignment: CDR1 MNHEY and CDR2 SVGEGT. This CDR3 spans 14 amino acids. CDR3 protein: CASSYGGGGQPQHF. The CDR3 DNA follows: TGTGCCAGCAGTTACGGGGGGGGCGGTCAGCCCCAGCATTTT.

V usage is TRBV27 and J usage is TRBJ1-2; unclear D gene. V gave up 2 bases and J gave up 5 bases, with 9 bases separating them. There are 13 residues in the CDR3. The V gene's germline CDR1 is MNHEY and CDR2 SMNVEV (reference sequence). The CDR3 protein is CASSLKTNYGYTF. The CDR3 DNA reads TGTGCCAGCAGTTTAAAGACAAATTATGGCTACACCTTC.

The chain links TRBV5-6 to TRBJ2-5; TRBD2 might be the D (5 bases). V lost 5 bases and J 1 base, leaving 12 bases between the germline ends. CDR3 length: 14 amino acids. The germline CDR1 and CDR2 sequences are SGHDT and YYEEEE. The DNA for the CDR3 is TGTGCCAGCAGGCGGAGGACGGGCCAAGAGACCCAGTACTTC. Its protein product is CASRRRTGQETQYF.

This chain uses TRBV2 with TRBJ2-7; 14 nucleotides match TRBD2. The germline V gene encodes CDR1 SNHLY and CDR2 FYNNEI. CDR3 length: 14 amino acids. With 4 bases clipped from V and 10 bases from J, the junction kept 6 bases outside the gene matches. This CDR3 reads CASSVNGLAGGQYF. Here the CDR3 DNA reads TGTGCCAGCAGTGTCAACGGACTAGCGGGAGGCCAGTACTTC.

The V gene is TRBV2, the J gene TRBJ2-5, with D maybe TRBD2 (6 bases). The CDR3 totals 14 residues. From germline, CDR1 is SNHLY and CDR2 FYNNEI. V dropped 3 bases and J dropped 5 bases, with 13 bases sitting between them. The CDR3 DNA is TGTGCCAGCAGTGAGCGCGCAGGGAGGGAGACCCAGTACTTC. Translating it yields CASSERAGRETQYF. The full variable domain, completed using reference TRBV2 and TRBJ2-5, is EPEVTQTPSHQVTQMGQEVILRCVPISNHLYFYWYRQILGQKVEFLVSFYNNEISEKSEIFDDQFSVERPDGSNFTLKIRSTKLEDSAMYFCASSERAGRETQYFGPGTRLLVL.

The chain is built from TRBV24-1 and TRBJ1-3, with D possibly TRBD1 on 5 matching bases. Trimming stripped 4 bases from V and 4 bases from J, with 10 bases between. The germline V gene has CDR1 KGHDR and CDR2 SFDVKD. The CDR3 extends over 14 amino acids. DNA for the CDR3: TGTGCCACCAGTGAAGGGGTACTCGGAAACACCATATATTTT. It codes for CATSEGVLGNTIYF.

The V and J genes are TRBV20-1 and TRBJ1-4, with a possible D match to TRBD1 (5 bases). The germline V and J ends were trimmed by 3 bases and 5 bases, with 13 bases remaining between them. From germline, CDR1 is DFQATT and CDR2 SNEGSKA (reference sequence). The CDR3 is 14 amino acids. The CDR3: CSASEGQGNEKLFF. The CDR3 DNA follows: TGCAGTGCTAGTGAAGGGCAGGGAAATGAAAAACTGTTTTTT.

This chain connects TRBV9 to TRBJ2-5; maybe TRBD2 (5 bases). Between the trimmed V and J ends, which lost 4 bases and 2 bases, there was a span of 12 bases. In germline, CDR1 is SGDLS, CDR2 YYNGEE. There are 14 residues in the CDR3. The CDR3 nucleotides read TGTGCCAGCAGCCCCCGGGGAGTACAAGAGACCCAGTACTTC. Its protein product is CASSPRGVQETQYF.